Included here is one T cell receptor (beta chain) sequence, with context. Its target is not known. This sample was included in a study of CD8 T cells in ankylosing spondylitis. J was trimmed by 3 bases and V by 0 bases; bases with no gene match: 13. This CDR3 has 20 amino acids. CDR1 and CDR2 from the germline V gene are LGHDT and YNNKEL (reference sequence). Via MiXCR, TCRdb re-called the 5' RACE reads, giving one row per CDR3 protein. The sample includes about 840,000 distinct CDR3 sequences, 10% to 15% of them seen just once. Study outcomes and limitations: What appeared characteristic of ankylosing spondylitis blood was a TCR beta motif of eight or nine highly homologous variants.

This clonotype was sampled from a male donor with ankylosing spondylitis. Sample: blood, either unsorted or a sorted T cell fraction (not recorded which). V and J are TRBV3-1 and TRBJ2-1; 11 bases are a match to TRBD2. CDR3: CASSQDLSSGRRVGYNEQFF. The CDR3 nucleotides are TGTGCCAGCAGCCAAGATTTATCTAGCGGGAGGAGAGTGGGCTACAATGAGCAGTTCTTC.